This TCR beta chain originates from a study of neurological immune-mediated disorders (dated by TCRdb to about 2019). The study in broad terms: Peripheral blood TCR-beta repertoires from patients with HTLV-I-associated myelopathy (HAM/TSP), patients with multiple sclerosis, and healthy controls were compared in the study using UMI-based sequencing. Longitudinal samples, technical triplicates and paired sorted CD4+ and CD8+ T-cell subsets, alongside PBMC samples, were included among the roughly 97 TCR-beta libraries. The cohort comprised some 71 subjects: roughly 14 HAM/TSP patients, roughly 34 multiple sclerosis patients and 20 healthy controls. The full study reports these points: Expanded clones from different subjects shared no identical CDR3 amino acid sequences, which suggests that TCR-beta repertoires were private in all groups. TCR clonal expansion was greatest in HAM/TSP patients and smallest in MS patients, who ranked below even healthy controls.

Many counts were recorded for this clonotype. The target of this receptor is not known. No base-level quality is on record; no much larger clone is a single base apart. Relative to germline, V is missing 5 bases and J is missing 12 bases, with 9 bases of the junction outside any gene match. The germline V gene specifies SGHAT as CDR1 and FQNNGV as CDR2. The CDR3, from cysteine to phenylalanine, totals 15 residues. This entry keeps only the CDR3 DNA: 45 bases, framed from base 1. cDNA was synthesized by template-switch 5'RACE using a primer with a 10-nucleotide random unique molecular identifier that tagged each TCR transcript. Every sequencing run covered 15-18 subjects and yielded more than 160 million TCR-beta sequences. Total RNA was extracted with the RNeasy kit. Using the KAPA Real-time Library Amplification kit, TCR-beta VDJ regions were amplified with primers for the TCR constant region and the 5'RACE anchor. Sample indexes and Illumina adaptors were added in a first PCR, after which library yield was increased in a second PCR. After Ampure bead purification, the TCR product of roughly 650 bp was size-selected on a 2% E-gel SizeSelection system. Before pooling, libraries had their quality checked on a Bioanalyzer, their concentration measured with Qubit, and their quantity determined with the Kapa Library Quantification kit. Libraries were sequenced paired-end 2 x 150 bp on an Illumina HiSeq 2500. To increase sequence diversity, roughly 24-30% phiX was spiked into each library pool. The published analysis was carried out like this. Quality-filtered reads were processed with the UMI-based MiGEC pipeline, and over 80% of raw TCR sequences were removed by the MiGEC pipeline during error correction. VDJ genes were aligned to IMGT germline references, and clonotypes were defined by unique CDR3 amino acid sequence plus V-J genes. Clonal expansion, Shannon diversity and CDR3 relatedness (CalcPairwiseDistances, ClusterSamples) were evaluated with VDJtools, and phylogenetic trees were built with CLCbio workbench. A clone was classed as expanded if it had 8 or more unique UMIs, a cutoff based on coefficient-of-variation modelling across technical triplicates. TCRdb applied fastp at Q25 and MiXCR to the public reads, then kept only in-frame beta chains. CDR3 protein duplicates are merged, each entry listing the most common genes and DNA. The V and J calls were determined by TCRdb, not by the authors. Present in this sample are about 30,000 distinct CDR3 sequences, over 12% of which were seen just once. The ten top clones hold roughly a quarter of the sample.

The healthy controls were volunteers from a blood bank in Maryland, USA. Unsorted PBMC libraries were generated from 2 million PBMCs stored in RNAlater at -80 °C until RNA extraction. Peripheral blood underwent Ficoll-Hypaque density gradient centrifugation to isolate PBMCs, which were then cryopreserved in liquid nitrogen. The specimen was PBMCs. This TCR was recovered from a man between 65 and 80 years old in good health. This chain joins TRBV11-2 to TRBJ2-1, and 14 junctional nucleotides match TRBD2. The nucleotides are TGTGCCAGCAGCAAGGGACTAGCGGGGGAATCGGGGCAGTTCTTC. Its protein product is CASSKGLAGESGQFF.